The entry that follows covers one T cell receptor (beta chain) sequence. Its specificity is not known. The lymph nodes were axillary draining lymph nodes from breast cancer patients. The sample belongs to a study of breast tumors, draining lymph nodes, adjacent tissues. Study-wide results and limits: Tumors had less TCR diversity than lymph nodes, more than nontumor tissue.

TCRdb reprocessed the multiplex PCR reads with MiXCR, giving one entry per CDR3 protein. The sample includes under 350,000 distinct CDR3 sequences, 30% to 35% of them seen just once. The CDR3 totals 15 residues. V lost 2 bases and J lost 2, with 10 bases in between. The germline gives CDR1 MNHEY, CDR2 SVGEGT. This sequence joins TRBV6-2 or TRBV6-3 and TRBJ2-1; D is ambiguous. The sample consisted of axillary lymph node tissue. This TCR was recovered from a female donor with breast cancer. Some clones in this sample may be carry-over from other donors' samples. The CDR3 is CASSYERMPYNEQFF. CDR3 nucleotide sequence: TGTGCCAGCAGTTACGAGAGGATGCCCTACAATGAGCAGTTCTTC.